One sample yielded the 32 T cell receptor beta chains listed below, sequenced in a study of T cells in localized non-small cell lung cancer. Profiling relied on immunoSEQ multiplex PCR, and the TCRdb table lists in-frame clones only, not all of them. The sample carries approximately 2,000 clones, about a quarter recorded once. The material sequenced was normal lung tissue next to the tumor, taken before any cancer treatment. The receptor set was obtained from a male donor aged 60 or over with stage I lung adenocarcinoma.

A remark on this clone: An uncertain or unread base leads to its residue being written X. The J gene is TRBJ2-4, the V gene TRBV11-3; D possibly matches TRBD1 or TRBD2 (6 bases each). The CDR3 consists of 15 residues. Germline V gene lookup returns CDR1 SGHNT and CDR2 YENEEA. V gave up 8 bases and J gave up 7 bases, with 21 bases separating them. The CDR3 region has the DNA TGTGCCAGCCGGGGGKCCGCTAGAGGGGGGAACATTCAGTACTTC. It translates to CASRGXARGGNIQYF.

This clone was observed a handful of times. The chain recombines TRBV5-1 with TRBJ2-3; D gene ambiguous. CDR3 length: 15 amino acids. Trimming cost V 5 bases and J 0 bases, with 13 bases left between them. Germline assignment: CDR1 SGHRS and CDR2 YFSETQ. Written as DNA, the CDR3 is TGCGCCAGCAGTGCTTGGCAGCCTAGCACAGATACGCAGTATTTT. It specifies CASSAWQPSTDTQYF.

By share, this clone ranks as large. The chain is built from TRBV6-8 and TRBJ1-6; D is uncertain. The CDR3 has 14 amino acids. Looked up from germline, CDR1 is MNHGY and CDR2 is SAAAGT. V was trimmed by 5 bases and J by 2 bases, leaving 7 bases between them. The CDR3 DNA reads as TGTGCCAGCAGTGCGGGCCCCTATAATTCACCCCTCCACTTT. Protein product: CASSAGPYNSPLHF.

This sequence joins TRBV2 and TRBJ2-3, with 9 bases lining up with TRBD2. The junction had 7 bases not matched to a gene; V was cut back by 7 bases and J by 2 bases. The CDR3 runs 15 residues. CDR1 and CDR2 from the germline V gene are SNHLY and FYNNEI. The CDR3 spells CASKETSGNTDTQYF. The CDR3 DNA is TGTGCCAGCAAGGAGACTAGCGGAAACACAGATACGCAGTATTTT.

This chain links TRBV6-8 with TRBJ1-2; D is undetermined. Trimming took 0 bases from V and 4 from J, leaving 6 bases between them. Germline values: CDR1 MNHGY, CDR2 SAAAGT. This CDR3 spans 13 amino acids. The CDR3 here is CASSYSNSYGYTF. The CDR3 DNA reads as TGTGCCAGCAGTTACTCGAACAGCTATGGCTACACCTTC.

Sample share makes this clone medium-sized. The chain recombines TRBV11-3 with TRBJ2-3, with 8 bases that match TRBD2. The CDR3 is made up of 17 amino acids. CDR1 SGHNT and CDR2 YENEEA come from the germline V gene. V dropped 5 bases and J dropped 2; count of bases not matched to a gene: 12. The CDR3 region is CASSTWSSGVITDTQYF. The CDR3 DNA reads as TGTGCCAGCAGCACTTGGAGTAGCGGGGTGATCACAGATACGCAGTATTTT. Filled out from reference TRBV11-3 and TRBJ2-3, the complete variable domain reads EAGVVQSPRYKIIEKKQPVAFWCNPISGHNTLYWYLQNLGQGPELLIRYENEEAVDDSQLPKDRFSAERLKGVDSTLKIQPAELGDSAVYLCASSTWSSGVITDTQYFGPGTRLTVL.

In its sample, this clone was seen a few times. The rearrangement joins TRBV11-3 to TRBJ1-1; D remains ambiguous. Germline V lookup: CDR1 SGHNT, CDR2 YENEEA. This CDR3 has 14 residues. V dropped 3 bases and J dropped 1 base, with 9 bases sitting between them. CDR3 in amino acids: CASSLASGNTEAFF. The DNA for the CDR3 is TGTGCCAGCAGCTTGGCGTCCGGGAACACTGAAGCTTTCTTT.

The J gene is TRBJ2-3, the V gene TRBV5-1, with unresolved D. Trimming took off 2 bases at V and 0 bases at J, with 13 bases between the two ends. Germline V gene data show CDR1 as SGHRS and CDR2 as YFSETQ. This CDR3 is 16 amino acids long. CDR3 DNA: TGCGCCAGCAGCTTAAACGGACGTAAAAGCACAGATACGCAGTATTTT. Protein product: CASSLNGRKSTDTQYF. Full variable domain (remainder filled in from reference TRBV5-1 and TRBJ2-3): KAGVTQTPRYLIKTRGQQVTLSCSPISGHRSVSWYQQTPGQGLQFLFEYFSETQRNKGNFPGRFSGRQFSNSRSEMNVSTLELGDSALYLCASSLNGRKSTDTQYFGPGTRLTVL.

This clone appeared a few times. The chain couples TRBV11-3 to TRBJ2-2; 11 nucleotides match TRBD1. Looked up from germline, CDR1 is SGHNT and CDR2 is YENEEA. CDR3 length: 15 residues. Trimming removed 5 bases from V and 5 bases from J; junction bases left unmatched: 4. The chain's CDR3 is CASSNRDRGTGELFF. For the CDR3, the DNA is TGTGCCAGCAGCAACCGGGACAGGGGGACCGGGGAGCTGTTTTTT.

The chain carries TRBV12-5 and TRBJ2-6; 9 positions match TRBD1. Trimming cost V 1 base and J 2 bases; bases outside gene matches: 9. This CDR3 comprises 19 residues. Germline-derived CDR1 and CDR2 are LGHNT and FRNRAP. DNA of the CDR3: TGTGCTAGTGGTTTGGGAGAGGCGGACAGGGGACCTGGGGCCAACGTCCTGACTTTC. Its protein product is CASGLGEADRGPGANVLTF.

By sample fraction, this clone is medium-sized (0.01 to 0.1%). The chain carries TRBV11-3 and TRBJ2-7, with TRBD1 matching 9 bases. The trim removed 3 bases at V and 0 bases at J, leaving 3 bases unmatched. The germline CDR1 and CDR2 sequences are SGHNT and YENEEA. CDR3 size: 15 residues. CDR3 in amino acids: CASSLVQGASYEQYF. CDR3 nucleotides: TGTGCCAGCAGCTTGGTACAGGGGGCCTCCTACGAGCAGTACTTC.

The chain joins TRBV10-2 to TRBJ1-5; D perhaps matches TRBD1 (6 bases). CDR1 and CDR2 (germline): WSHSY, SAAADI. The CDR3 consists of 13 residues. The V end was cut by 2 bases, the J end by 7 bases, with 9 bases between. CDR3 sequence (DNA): TGCGCCAGCAGTGAGGACAGGTCCCAGCCCCAGCATTTT. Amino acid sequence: CASSEDRSQPQHF.

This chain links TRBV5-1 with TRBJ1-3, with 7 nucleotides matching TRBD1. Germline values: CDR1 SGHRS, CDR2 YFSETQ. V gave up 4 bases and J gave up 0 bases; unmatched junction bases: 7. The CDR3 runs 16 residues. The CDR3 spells CASSKQGVNSGNTIYF. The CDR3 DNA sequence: TGCGCCAGCAGCAAGCAGGGGGTTAACTCTGGAAACACCATATATTTT.

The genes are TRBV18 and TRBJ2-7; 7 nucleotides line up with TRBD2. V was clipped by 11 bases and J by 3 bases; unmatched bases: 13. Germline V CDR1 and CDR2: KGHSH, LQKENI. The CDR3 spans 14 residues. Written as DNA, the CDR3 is TGTGCCTCCACGGGGGGTAGGACTAGCTACGAGCAGTACTTC. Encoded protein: CASTGGRTSYEQYF.

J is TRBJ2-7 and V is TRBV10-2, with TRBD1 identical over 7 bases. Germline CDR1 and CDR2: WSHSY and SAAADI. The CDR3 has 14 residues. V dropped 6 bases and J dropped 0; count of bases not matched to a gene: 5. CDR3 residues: CASRGTVFSYEQYF. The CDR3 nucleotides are TGCGCCAGCAGGGGGACAGTTTTCTCCTACGAGCAGTACTTC.

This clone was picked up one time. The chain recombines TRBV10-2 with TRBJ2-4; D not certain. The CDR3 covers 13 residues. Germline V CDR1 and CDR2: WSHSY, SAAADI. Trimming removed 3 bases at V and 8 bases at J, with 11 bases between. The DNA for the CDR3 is TGCGCCAGCAGTGAAGGGAAGTTGGACATTCAGTACTTC. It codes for CASSEGKLDIQYF.

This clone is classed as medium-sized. The CDR3 region has the DNA TGCGCCAGCAGCCGCACCTGGACAGGCGCCCAGGATTCACCCCTCCACTTT. Translated: CASSRTWTGAQDSPLHF. The chain links TRBV4-1 to TRBJ1-6; 7 nucleotides match TRBD1. This CDR3 region has 17 residues. With 4 bases clipped from V and 8 bases from J, the junction kept 14 bases outside the gene matches. The germline V gene has CDR1 MGHRA and CDR2 YSYEKL.

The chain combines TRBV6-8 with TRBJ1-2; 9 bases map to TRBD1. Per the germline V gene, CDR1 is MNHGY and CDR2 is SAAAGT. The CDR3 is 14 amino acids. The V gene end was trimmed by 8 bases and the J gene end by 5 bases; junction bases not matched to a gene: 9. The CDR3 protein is CASFLGTGRYGYTF. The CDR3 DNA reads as TGTGCCAGCTTTCTCGGGACAGGGAGGTATGGCTACACCTTC.

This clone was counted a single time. This CDR3 is CASSSFRGQNTEAFF. CDR3 nucleotide sequence: TGCGCCAGCAGCTCGTTCAGAGGTCAGAACACTGAAGCTTTCTTT. The chain couples TRBV5-1 to TRBJ1-1; D not certain. Germline-derived CDR1 and CDR2 are SGHRS and YFSETQ. The CDR3 extends over 15 amino acids. Deletions cut 3 bases from V and 1 base from J, with 13 bases between.

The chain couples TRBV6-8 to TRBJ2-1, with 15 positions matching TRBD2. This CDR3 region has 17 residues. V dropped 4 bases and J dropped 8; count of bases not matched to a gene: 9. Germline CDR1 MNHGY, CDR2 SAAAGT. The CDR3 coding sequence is TGTGCCAGCAGTTCTTCCCCCGGACTAGCGGGGGGGCATGAGCAGTTCTTC. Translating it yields CASSSSPGLAGGHEQFF.

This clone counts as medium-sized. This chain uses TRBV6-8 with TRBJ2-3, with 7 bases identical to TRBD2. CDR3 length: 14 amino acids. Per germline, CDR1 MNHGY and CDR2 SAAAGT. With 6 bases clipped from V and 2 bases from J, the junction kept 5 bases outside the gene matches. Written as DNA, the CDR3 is TGTGCCAGCAGCCCCGGACTAGACACAGATACGCAGTATTTT. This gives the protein CASSPGLDTDTQYF.

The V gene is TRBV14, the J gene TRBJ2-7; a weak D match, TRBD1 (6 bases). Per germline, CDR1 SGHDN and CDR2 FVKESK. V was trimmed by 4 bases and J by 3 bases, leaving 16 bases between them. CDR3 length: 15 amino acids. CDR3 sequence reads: CASSPHRDTRYEQYF. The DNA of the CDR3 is TGTGCCAGCAGCCCGCACCGGGACACGCGCTACGAGCAGTACTTC.

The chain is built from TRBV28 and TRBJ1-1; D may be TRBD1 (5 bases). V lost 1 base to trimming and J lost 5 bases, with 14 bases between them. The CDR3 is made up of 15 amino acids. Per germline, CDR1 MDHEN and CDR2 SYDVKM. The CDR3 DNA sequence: TGTGCCAGCAGTTTATCCGCAGGGTGGGAAACTGAAGCTTTCTTT. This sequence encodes CASSLSAGWETEAFF.

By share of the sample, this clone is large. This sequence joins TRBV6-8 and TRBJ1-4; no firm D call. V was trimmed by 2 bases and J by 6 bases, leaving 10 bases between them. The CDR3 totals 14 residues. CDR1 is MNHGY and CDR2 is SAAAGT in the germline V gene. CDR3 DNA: TGTGCCAGCAGTTACGACCTACTTGATGAAAAACTGTTTTTT. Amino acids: CASSYDLLDEKLFF.

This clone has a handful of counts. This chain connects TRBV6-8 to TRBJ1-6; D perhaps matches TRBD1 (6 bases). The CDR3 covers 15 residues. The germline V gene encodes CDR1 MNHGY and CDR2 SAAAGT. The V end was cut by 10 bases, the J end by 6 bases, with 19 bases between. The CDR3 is CATQDRPGGNSPLHF. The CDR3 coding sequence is TGTGCCACCCAAGACAGGCCGGGGGGTAATTCACCCCTCCACTTT.

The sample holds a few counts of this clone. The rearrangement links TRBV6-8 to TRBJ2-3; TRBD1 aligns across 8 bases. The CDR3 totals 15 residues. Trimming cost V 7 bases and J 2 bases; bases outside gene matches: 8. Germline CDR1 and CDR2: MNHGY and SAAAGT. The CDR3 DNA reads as TGTGCCAGCATCGTACGGGGACAGGCCACAGATACGCAGTATTTT. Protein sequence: CASIVRGQATDTQYF.

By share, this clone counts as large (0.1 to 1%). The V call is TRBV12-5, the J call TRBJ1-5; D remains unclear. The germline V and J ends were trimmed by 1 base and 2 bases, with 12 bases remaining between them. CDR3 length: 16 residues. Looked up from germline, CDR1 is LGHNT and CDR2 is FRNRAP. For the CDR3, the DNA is TGTGCTAGTGGTTTGGGGATAAGGGAGGGCAATCAGCCCCAGCATTTT. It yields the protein CASGLGIREGNQPQHF.

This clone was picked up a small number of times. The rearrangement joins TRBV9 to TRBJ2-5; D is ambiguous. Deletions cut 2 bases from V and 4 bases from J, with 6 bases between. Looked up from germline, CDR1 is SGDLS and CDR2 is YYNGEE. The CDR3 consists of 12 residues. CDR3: CASSVLGETQYF. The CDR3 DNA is TGTGCCAGCAGCGTCCTGGGAGAGACCCAGTACTTC.

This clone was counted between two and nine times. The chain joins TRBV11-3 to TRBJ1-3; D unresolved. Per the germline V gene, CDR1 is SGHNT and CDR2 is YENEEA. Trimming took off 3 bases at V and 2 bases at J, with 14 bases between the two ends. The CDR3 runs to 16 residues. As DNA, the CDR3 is TGTGCCAGCAGCTTGGGAGCGACACGGCCTGGAAACACCATATATTTT. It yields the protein CASSLGATRPGNTIYF. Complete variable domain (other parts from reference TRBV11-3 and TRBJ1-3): EAGVVQSPRYKIIEKKQPVAFWCNPISGHNTLYWYLQNLGQGPELLIRYENEEAVDDSQLPKDRFSAERLKGVDSTLKIQPAELGDSAVYLCASSLGATRPGNTIYFGEGSWLTVV.

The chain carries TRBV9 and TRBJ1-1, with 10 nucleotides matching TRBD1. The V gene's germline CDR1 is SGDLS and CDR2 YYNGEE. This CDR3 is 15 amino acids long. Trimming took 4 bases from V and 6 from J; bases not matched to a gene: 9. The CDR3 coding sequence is TGTGCCAGCAGCCCTTCGACAGGGGGCATATCTGAAGCTTTCTTT. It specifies CASSPSTGGISEAFF.

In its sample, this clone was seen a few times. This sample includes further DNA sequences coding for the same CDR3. Here the CDR3 DNA reads TGTGCCAGCAGCGTGACAGGGAACACTGAAGCTTTCTTT. Encoded protein: CASSVTGNTEAFF. The rearrangement links TRBV9 to TRBJ1-1, with D tentatively TRBD1 (6 bases). The CDR3 runs to 13 residues. V was pared by 2 bases and J by 1 base, with 6 bases between. Germline assignment: CDR1 SGDLS and CDR2 YYNGEE.

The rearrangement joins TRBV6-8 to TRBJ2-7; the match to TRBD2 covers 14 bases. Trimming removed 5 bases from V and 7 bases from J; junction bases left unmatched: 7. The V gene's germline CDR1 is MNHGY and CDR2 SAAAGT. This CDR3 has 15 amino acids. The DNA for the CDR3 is TGTGCCAGCAGTAACCCGGGACTAGCGGGGGAAGAGCAGTACTTC. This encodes CASSNPGLAGEEQYF.